This T cell receptor beta chain comes out of a study of CD8 T cells in Susac syndrome (dated by TCRdb to about 2019). Study-level background: Repertoire sequencing was used to test whether CD8+ T cell activation and differentiation in Susac syndrome was antigen driven. The clonality of the CD8+ T cell repertoire was compared across approximately 12 healthy donors, around 14 Susac syndrome patients and under 19 multiple sclerosis patients.

V loses 0 bases of germline sequence and J loses 0 bases, and the interval between the two ends is 9 bases. CDR1 and CDR2, per the germline V gene (reference sequence), are DFQATT and SNEGSKA. The CDR3 covers 15 residues, taking in both the cysteine and the phenylalanine. Of the read, only the CDR3 DNA is kept; its 45 bases are in frame from base 1. What the study reported, not specific to this receptor: The number of individuals in the TCR sequencing and HLA analysis was acknowledged as relatively small.

Peripheral blood CD8+ and CD4+ T cells from healthy donors, Susac syndrome patients and multiple sclerosis patients were profiled using high-throughput TCR beta sequencing. Healthy donors were age- and sex-matched controls. Bulk CD8+ and CD4+ T cells were purified by magnetic negative isolation, while CD8+ TEMRA cells were enriched using FACS. Blood was drawn into EDTA tubes, processed within 24 hours, and PBMCs were isolated by density gradient centrifugation. PBMCs destined for TCR sequencing were cryopreserved in liquid nitrogen and later thawed in a 37 °C water bath. Purity of sorted or isolated CD4+, CD8+ and CD8+ TEMRA cells was at least 90%. RNA was extracted with the RNeasy kit and 0.5 to 1 ug was reverse transcribed using random hexamers. The immunoSEQ multiplex PCR assay, covering 54 Vbeta and 13 Jbeta segments, was used to amplify TCR beta CDR3 regions. To correct PCR amplification bias, a synthetic template baseline was used for both primer optimization and computational correction. The authors' pipeline ran thus. Reads were annotated to V, D and J genes per IMGT and analyzed with immunoSEQ Analyzer, keeping only productive sequences. Clonality was computed as one minus Shannon entropy normalized by log2 of the number of productive unique sequences. Public and private clones were assessed among the 100 most prevalent clones of each patient and control. Susac-specific clones were defined as absent from healthy and MS cohorts, around 970 published viral clones and other ImmuneACCESS disease sequences. The public reads were reprocessed in TCRdb via fastp at Q25 and MiXCR, keeping in-frame beta chains. A single entry per CDR3 protein holds the most common genes and DNA from its merged rows. What appears here as the V and J calls and clone size reflects TCRdb's work, not the paper's. The sample table lists over 95,000 distinct CDR3 sequences, just under 95% of them with a count of one. The ten largest clones add up to approximately 0.13% of the sample.

Remarks on this clonotype: There is no known antigen for this receptor. Base qualities are not at hand, and no much larger clone is one base apart.

The V and J genes are TRBV20-1 and TRBJ1-5; a confident D gene designation cannot be given. Sample: CD8+ T cells from PBMCs. The source of this sequence is a human donor in good health. The CDR3 reads as follows: CSARDGSYSNQPQHF. The DNA sequence is given as TGCAGTGCTAGAGACGGGAGCTATAGCAATCAGCCCCAGCATTTT.